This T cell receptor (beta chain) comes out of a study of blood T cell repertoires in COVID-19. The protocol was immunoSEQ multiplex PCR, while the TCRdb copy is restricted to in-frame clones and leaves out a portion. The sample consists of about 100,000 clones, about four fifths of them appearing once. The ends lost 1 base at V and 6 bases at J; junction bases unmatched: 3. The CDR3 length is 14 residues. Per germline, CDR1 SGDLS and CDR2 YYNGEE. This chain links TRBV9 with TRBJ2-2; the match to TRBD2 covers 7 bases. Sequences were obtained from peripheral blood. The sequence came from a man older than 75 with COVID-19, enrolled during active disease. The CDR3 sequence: CASSVTAGPGELFF. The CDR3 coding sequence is TGTGCCAGCAGCGTAACAGCGGGACCCGGGGAGCTGTTTTTT. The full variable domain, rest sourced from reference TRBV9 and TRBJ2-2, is DSGVTQTPKHLITATGQRVTLRCSPRSGDLSVYWYQQSLDQGLQFLIQYYNGEERAKGNILERFSAQQFPDLHSELNLSSLELGDSALYFCASSVTAGPGELFFGEGSRLTVL.